This T cell receptor (beta chain) was retrieved from a study of identical twins. General observations from the study: Twins shared beta out-of-frame sequences in excess, but this excess was weaker. Fewer insertions were carried by abundant cord blood beta clonotypes, but none was seen in memory repertoires.

One entry per CDR3 protein results from TCRdb running MiXCR on the 5' RACE reads. The profile shows approximately 220,000 distinct CDR3 sequences, under 10% of them singletons. This clonotype showed up many times. Its antigen is not known. J gave up 0 bases and V 0 bases, and 7 bases lay outside the gene matches. CDR1 and CDR2 (germline): SGHAT, FQNNGV. The CDR3 is 18 residues long. Separately, the same data were catalogued under a study of yellow fever vaccine responses in identical twins.

V is TRBV11-2 and J is TRBJ2-4; 8 bases are shared with TRBD2. Sequencing was carried out using memory (CD45RO+) T cells sorted from blood. The source is a woman younger than 30 in good health. The CDR3 spells CASSLEASGGLAKNIQYF. The CDR3 bases are TGTGCCAGCAGCTTAGAGGCCTCGGGGGGGCTAGCCAAAAACATTCAGTACTTC. Full variable domain (missing parts from reference TRBV11-2 and TRBJ2-4): EAGVAQSPRYKIIEKRQSVAFWCNPISGHATLYWYQQILGQGPKLLIQFQNNGVVDDSQLPKDRFSAERLKGVDSTLKIQPAKLEDSAVYLCASSLEASGGLAKNIQYFGAGTRLSVL.